These T cell receptor beta chains were read from a single sample in a study of blood T cell repertoires in COVID-19. Sequencing was performed with immunoSEQ multiplex PCR; in TCRdb, only in-frame clones are kept and a portion is missing. The sample lists 250,000 to 300,000 clones, approximately 90% occurring once. The sequencing sample was made of peripheral blood. The source of these receptors is a woman in her 30s with COVID-19, enrolled during active disease. CDR3s include the opening cysteine and the closing phenylalanine or tryptophan. D genes are given only for firm matches. A row's size may be missing; if present it is once, few, many or a size class.

V gene: TRBV19; clone size: NA; D gene: TRBD1; J gene: TRBJ1-1; CDR3 protein: CASSTGTGGWSEAFF; CDR3 DNA: TGTGCCAGTAGTACCGGGACAGGGGGTTGGTCTGAAGCTTTCTTT
V gene: TRBV10-2; clone size: NA; D gene: NA; J gene: TRBJ2-6; CDR3 protein: CASRIANSGANVLTF; CDR3 DNA: TGCGCCAGCAGAATAGCAAACTCTGGGGCCAACGTCCTGACTTTC
V gene: TRBV7-9; clone size: NA; D gene: NA; J gene: TRBJ2-3; CDR3 protein: CASNVARSTDTQYF; CDR3 DNA: TGTGCCAGCAACGTAGCCCGTAGCACAGATACGCAGTATTTT
V gene: TRBV4-1; clone size: NA; D gene: NA; J gene: TRBJ2-7; CDR3 protein: CASSQVPASSYEQYF; CDR3 DNA: TGCGCCAGCAGCCAAGTTCCCGCTAGCTCCTACGAGCAGTACTTC
V gene: TRBV30; clone size: NA; D gene: TRBD1; J gene: TRBJ1-5; CDR3 protein: CAWRGTGSNQPQHF; CDR3 DNA: TGTGCCTGGAGGGGGACAGGGAGCAATCAGCCCCAGCATTTT
V gene: TRBV29-1; clone size: NA; D gene: NA; J gene: TRBJ1-3; CDR3 protein: CSVGVNSGNTIYF; CDR3 DNA: TGCAGCGTTGGAGTAAACTCTGGAAACACCATATATTTT
V gene: TRBV7-9; clone size: NA; D gene: NA; J gene: TRBJ2-3; CDR3 protein: CASSLTSSTDTQYF; CDR3 DNA: TGTGCCAGCAGCTTGACTAGTTCCACAGATACGCAGTATTTT
V gene: TRBV5-1; clone size: NA; D gene: TRBD1; J gene: TRBJ1-1; CDR3 protein: CASSPDRVRTEAFF; CDR3 DNA: TGCGCCAGCAGCCCGGACAGGGTGCGAACTGAAGCTTTCTTT
V gene: TRBV19; clone size: NA; D gene: NA; J gene: TRBJ1-2; CDR3 protein: CASSQGGGYTF; CDR3 DNA: TGTGCCAGTAGCCAGGGAGGCGGCTACACCTTC
V gene: TRBV3-1/TRBV3-2; clone size: once; D gene: NA; J gene: TRBJ1-2; CDR3 protein: CASSQDEWAQGYGYTF; CDR3 DNA: TGTGCCAGCAGCCAAGACGAGTGGGCGCAGGGCTATGGCTACACCTTC
V gene: TRBV27; clone size: NA; D gene: NA; J gene: TRBJ1-2; CDR3 protein: CASSTRRGPANYGYTF; CDR3 DNA: TGTGCCAGCAGTACCCGCAGGGGTCCAGCTAACTATGGCTACACCTTC
V gene: TRBV10-3; clone size: NA; D gene: NA; J gene: TRBJ2-1; CDR3 protein: CAISDPPGALNEQFF; CDR3 DNA: TGTGCCATCAGTGACCCCCCAGGGGCGTTGAATGAGCAGTTCTTC
V gene: TRBV7-6; clone size: few; D gene: NA; J gene: TRBJ2-2; CDR3 protein: CASSLAGANTGELFF; CDR3 DNA: TGTGCCAGCAGCTTAGCGGGAGCGAACACCGGGGAGCTGTTTTTT
V gene: TRBV9; clone size: NA; D gene: TRBD1; J gene: TRBJ1-5; CDR3 protein: CASSETGGEDQPQHF; CDR3 DNA: TGTGCCAGCAGCGAGACAGGGGGCGAGGATCAGCCCCAGCATTTT
V gene: TRBV6-5; clone size: NA; D gene: NA; J gene: TRBJ2-1; CDR3 protein: CASSYSRSRIDEQFF; CDR3 DNA: TGTGCCAGCAGTTACTCGAGGAGTCGGATCGATGAGCAGTTCTTC
V gene: TRBV7-3; clone size: NA; D gene: NA; J gene: TRBJ1-1; CDR3 protein: CASSYSGTRNTEAFF; CDR3 DNA: TGTGCCAGCTCCTACTCTGGGACAAGGAACACTGAAGCTTTCTTT
V gene: TRBV6-5; clone size: NA; D gene: TRBD1; J gene: TRBJ1-6; CDR3 protein: CASRTLDRGNSPLHF; CDR3 DNA: TGTGCCAGCAGAACCCTAGACAGGGGAAATTCACCCCTCCACTTT
V gene: TRBV9; clone size: NA; D gene: TRBD1; J gene: TRBJ1-6; CDR3 protein: CASSVEAGGSSPLHF; CDR3 DNA: TGTGCCAGCAGCGTAGAGGCAGGGGGTAGTTCACCCCTCCACTTT
V gene: TRBV19; clone size: NA; D gene: TRBD1; J gene: TRBJ1-2; CDR3 protein: CASRTGTGTNYGYTF; CDR3 DNA: TGTGCCAGTAGGACCGGGACAGGGACTAACTATGGCTACACCTTC
V gene: TRBV27; clone size: once; D gene: NA; J gene: TRBJ1-4; CDR3 protein: CASSPQGSKLHTATNEKLFF; CDR3 DNA: TGTGCCAGCAGCCCACAGGGCTCGAAACTGCATACTGCAACTAATGAAAAACTGTTTTTT
V gene: TRBV6-5; clone size: NA; D gene: NA; J gene: TRBJ2-7; CDR3 protein: CASSYRAGTYEQYF; CDR3 DNA: TGTGCCAGCAGTTATCGCGCAGGGACCTACGAGCAGTACTTC
V gene: TRBV5-1; clone size: NA; D gene: NA; J gene: TRBJ2-7; CDR3 protein: CASSLETGTYEQYF; CDR3 DNA: TGCGCCAGCAGCTTGGAAACGGGAACCTACGAGCAGTACTTC
V gene: TRBV2; clone size: NA; D gene: TRBD1; J gene: TRBJ1-5; CDR3 protein: CASRPWSGGGQPQHF; CDR3 DNA: TGTGCCAGCAGGCCCTGGTCAGGGGGAGGTCAGCCCCAGCATTTT
V gene: TRBV7-2; clone size: few; D gene: TRBD2; J gene: TRBJ2-7; CDR3 protein: CASSLGAGGEFIYEQYF; CDR3 DNA: TGTGCCAGCAGCTTAGGAGCGGGAGGAGAATTTATCTACGAGCAGTACTTC
V gene: TRBV7-5; clone size: once; D gene: NA; J gene: TRBJ2-5; CDR3 protein: CVRREDRGLAGGGYQETQYF; CDR3 DNA: TGTGTCAGAAGGGAGGACAGGGGACTAGCGGGAGGGGGGTACCAAGAGACCCAGTACTTC
V gene: TRBV24-1; clone size: NA; D gene: NA; J gene: TRBJ2-2; CDR3 protein: CATTSGGYRAGELFF; CDR3 DNA: TGTGCCACTACCTCTGGAGGGTATCGGGCCGGGGAGCTGTTTTTT
V gene: TRBV30; clone size: NA; D gene: NA; J gene: TRBJ1-1; CDR3 protein: CASGQEAFF; CDR3 DNA: TGTGCCTCCGGACAGGAAGCTTTCTTT
V gene: TRBV29-1; clone size: NA; D gene: NA; J gene: TRBJ2-7; CDR3 protein: CSVEAMTGQSYEQYF; CDR3 DNA: TGCAGCGTTGAAGCCATGACCGGACAGAGCTACGAGCAGTACTTC
V gene: TRBV11-2; clone size: once; D gene: NA; J gene: TRBJ1-1; CDR3 protein: CASSLRGSTVNPTEAFF; CDR3 DNA: TGTGCCAGCAGCTTAAGGGGATCGACAGTTAACCCCACTGAAGCTTTCTTT
V gene: TRBV12-5; clone size: NA; D gene: TRBD1; J gene: TRBJ2-3; CDR3 protein: CASGRGRHADTQYF; CDR3 DNA: TGTGCTAGTGGGAGGGGGCGACACGCAGATACGCAGTATTTT
V gene: TRBV5-8; clone size: few; D gene: NA; J gene: TRBJ2-3; CDR3 protein: CASSLGRTDTQYF; CDR3 DNA: TGTGCCAGCAGCCTAGGCAGAACAGATACGCAGTATTTT
V gene: TRBV9; clone size: NA; D gene: NA; J gene: TRBJ2-7; CDR3 protein: CASSVGASSYEQYF; CDR3 DNA: TGTGCCAGCAGCGTAGGTGCCAGTTCCTACGAGCAGTACTTC
V gene: TRBV11-2; clone size: NA; D gene: NA; J gene: TRBJ1-4; CDR3 protein: CASSLDRGGKGEKLFF; CDR3 DNA: TGTGCCAGCAGCTTAGATCGGGGGGGGAAGGGTGAAAAACTGTTTTTT
V gene: TRBV7-8; clone size: NA; D gene: TRBD2; J gene: TRBJ2-1; CDR3 protein: CASSTLSIAGGHNEQFF; CDR3 DNA: TGTGCCAGCAGCACACTATCCATAGCGGGAGGGCACAATGAGCAGTTCTTC
V gene: TRBV6-1; clone size: NA; D gene: NA; J gene: TRBJ1-1; CDR3 protein: CASSVAAPMNTEAFF; CDR3 DNA: TGTGCCAGCAGTGTTGCGGCACCCATGAACACTGAAGCTTTCTTT